The 4 T cell receptor beta chains below were found in one sample sequenced in a study of CD8 T cells in Susac syndrome. Roughly 0.45 to 1 ug RNA was reverse transcribed with random hexamers. TCRdb reprocessed the immunoSEQ multiplex PCR reads with MiXCR, giving one entry per CDR3 protein. The data show about 200,000 distinct CDR3 sequences, approximately 90% seen once. The sample was CD8+ T cells from PBMCs. The origin of the receptors is a human donor with multiple sclerosis.

The chain employs TRBV12-3 or TRBV12-4 and TRBJ1-3; D perhaps matches TRBD1 (5 bases). Trimming took 6 bases from V and 1 from J, leaving 10 bases between them. The CDR3 contains 14 residues. The CDR3 here is CASRGGTSGNTIYF. The CDR3 nucleotides are TGTGCCAGCAGGGGCGGGACGTCTGGAAACACCATATATTTT.

The chain recombines TRBV20-1 with TRBJ2-1; the D is unclear. V lost 3 bases and J 10 bases, leaving 13 bases between the germline ends. Germline V CDR1 and CDR2: DFQATT, SNEGSKA (reference sequence). The CDR3 has 12 residues. The CDR3 spells CSARATRKEQFF. The CDR3 nucleotides read TGCAGTGCTAGGGCGACCCGGAAAGAGCAGTTCTTC.

This clonotype has just one count. This rearrangement joins TRBV12-3 or TRBV12-4 to TRBJ1-2; D gene uncertain. The CDR3 loop spans 12 amino acids. Trimming left V 0 bases short and J 6 bases short, with 5 bases between. The CDR3 loop is CASSLALDGYTF. Here the CDR3 DNA reads TGTGCCAGCAGTTTAGCGCTTGATGGCTACACCTTC.

This sequence joins TRBV7-9 and TRBJ2-5; D is ambiguous. This CDR3 is built from 16 residues. Trimming took 0 bases from V and 1 from J, leaving 12 bases between them. Germline values: CDR1 SEHNR, CDR2 FQNEAQ (reference sequence). In DNA form, the CDR3 reads TGTGCCAGCAGCTTAGCTAACAGCCCAGTCCAAGAGACCCAGTACTTC. It specifies CASSLANSPVQETQYF.